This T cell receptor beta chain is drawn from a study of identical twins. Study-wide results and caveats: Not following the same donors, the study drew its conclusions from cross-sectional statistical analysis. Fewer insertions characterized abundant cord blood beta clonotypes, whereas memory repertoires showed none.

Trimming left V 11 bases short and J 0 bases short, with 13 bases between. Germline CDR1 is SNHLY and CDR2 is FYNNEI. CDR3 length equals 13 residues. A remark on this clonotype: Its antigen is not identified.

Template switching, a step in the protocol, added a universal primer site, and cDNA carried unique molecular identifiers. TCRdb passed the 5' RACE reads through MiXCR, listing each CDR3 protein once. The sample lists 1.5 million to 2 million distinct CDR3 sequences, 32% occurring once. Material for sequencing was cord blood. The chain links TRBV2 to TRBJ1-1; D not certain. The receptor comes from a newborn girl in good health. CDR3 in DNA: TGTGCCTTACAGACGGAGATGAACACTGAAGCTTTCTTT. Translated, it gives CALQTEMNTEAFF.